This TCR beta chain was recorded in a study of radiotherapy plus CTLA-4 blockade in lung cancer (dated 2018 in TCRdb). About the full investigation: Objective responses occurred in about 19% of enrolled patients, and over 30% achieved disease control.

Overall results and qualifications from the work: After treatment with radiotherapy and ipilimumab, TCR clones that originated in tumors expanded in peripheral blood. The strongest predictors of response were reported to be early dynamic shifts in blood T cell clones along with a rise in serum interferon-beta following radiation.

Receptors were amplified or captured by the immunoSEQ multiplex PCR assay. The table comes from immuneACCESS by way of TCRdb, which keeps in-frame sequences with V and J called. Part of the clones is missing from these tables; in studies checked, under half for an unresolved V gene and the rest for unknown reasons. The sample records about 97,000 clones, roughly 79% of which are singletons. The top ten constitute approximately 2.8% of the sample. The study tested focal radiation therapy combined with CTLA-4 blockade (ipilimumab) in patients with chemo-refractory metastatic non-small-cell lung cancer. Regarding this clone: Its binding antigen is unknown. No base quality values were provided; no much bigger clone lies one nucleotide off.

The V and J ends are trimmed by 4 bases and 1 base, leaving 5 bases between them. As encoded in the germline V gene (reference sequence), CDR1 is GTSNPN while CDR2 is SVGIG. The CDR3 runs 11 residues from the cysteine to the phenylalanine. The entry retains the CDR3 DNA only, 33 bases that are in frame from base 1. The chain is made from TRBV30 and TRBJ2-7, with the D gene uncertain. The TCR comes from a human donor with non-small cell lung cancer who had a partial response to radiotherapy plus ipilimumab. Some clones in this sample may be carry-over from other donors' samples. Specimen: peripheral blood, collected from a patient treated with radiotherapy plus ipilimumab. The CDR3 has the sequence CAWTRSYEQYF. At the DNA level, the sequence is TGTGCCTGGACGAGGTCCTACGAGCAGTACTTC. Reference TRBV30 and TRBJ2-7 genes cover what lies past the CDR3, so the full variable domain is SQTIHQWPATLVQPVGSPLSLECTVEGTSNPNLYWYRQAAGRGLQLLFYSVGIGQISSEVPQNLSASRPQDRQFILSSKKLLLSDSGFYLCAWTRSYEQYFGPGTRLTVT.